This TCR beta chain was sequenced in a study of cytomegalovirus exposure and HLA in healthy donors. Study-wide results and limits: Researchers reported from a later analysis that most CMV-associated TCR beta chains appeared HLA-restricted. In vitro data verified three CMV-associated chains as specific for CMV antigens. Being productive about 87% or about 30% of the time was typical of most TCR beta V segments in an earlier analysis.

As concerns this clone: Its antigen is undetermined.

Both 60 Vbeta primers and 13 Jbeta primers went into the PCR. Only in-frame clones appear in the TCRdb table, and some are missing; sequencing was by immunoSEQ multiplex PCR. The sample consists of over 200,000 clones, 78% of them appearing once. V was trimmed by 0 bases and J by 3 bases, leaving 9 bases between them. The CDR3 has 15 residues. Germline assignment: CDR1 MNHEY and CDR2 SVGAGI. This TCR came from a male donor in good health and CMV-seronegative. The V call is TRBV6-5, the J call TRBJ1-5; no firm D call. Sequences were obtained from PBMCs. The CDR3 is CASSYSEGNNQPQHF. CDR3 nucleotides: TGTGCCAGCAGTTACTCGGAGGGAAACAATCAGCCCCAGCATTTT.